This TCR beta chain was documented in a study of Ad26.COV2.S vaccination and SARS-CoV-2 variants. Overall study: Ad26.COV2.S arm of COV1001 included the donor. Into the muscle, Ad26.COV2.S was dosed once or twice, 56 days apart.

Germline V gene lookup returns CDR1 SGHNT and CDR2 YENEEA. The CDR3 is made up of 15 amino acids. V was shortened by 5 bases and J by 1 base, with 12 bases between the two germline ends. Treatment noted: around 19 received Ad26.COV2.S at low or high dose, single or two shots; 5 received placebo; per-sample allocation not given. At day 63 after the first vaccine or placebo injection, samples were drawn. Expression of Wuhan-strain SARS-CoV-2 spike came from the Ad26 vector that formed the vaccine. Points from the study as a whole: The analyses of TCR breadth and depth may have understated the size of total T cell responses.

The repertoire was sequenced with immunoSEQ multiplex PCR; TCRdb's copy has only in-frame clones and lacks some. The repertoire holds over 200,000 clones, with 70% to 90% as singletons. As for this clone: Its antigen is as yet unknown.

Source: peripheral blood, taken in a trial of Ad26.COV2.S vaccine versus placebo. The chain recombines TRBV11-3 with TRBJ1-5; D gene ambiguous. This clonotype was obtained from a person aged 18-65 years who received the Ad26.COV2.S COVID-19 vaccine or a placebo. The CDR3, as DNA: TGTGCCAGCAGCCATACTAACTTCAGCAATCAGCCCCAGCATTTT. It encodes CASSHTNFSNQPQHF.